This TCR beta chain came from a study of blood T cell repertoires in COVID-19. On the study more broadly: COVID-19 samples, acute and convalescent, were from the United States, Italy and Spain.

Authors' methods: Nucleated cell counts were estimated from reference gene primer amplification. The protocol was immunoSEQ multiplex PCR, while the TCRdb copy is restricted to in-frame clones and leaves out a portion. The DNA gave D and trimming, while V, J and clone size come from that table. In the table there are under 150,000 clones, around 84% of which are singletons. CDR1 and CDR2 from the germline V gene are SGHDT and YYEEEE. The V and J ends lost 1 base and 6 bases respectively, with 11 bases between them. The CDR3 is 13 residues long. This clonotype was sampled from a human donor in a cohort sampled during active COVID-19. Sequenced material: peripheral blood. V gene TRBV5-6 combines with J gene TRBJ2-7, with D possibly matching TRBD1 (6 bases). The CDR3 protein is CASSLLQGSEQYF. The CDR3, as DNA: TGTGCCAGCAGCTTGTTACAGGGAAGCGAGCAGTACTTC.